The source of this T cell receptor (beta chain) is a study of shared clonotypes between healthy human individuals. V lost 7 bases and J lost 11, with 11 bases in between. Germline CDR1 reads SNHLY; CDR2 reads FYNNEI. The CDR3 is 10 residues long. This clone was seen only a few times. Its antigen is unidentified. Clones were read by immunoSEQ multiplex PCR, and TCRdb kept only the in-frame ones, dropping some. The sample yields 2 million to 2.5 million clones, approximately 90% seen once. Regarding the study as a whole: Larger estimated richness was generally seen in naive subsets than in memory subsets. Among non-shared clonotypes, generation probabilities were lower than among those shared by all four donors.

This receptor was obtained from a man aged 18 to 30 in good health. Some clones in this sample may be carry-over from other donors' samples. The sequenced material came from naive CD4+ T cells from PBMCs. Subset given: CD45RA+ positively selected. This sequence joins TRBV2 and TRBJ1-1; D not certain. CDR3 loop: CASNGRGAFF. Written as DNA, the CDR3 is TGTGCCAGCAATGGGAGAGGGGCTTTCTTT.